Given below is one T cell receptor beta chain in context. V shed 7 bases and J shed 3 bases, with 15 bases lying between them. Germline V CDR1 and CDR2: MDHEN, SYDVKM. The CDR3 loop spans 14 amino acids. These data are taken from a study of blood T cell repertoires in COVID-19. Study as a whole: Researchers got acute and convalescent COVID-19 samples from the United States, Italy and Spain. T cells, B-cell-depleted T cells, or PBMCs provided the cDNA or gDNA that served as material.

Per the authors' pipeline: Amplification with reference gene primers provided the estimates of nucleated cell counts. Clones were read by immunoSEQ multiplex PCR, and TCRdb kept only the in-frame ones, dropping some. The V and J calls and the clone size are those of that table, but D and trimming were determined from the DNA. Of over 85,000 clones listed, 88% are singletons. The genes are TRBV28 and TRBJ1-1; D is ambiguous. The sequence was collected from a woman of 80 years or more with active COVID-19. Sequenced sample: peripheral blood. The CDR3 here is CASTNTGKDTEAFF. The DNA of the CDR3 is TGTGCCAGCACTAACACGGGGAAGGACACTGAAGCTTTCTTT.